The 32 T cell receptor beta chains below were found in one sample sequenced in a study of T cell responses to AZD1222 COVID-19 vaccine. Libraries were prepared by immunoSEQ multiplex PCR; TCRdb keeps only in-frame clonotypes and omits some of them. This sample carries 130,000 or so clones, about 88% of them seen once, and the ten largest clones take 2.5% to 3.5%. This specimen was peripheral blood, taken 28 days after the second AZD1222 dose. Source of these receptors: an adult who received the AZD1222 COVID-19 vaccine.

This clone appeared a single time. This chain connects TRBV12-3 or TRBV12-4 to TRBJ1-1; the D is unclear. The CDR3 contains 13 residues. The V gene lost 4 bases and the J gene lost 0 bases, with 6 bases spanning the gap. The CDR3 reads CASSSKMNTEAFF. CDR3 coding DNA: TGTGCCAGCAGTTCAAAGATGAACACTGAAGCTTTCTTT.

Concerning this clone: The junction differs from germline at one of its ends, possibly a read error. Here the CDR3 DNA reads TGTGCCAGCAGTTTAGAAGGGACAGGTGGAATGCCCCAGCATTTT. The encoded protein is CASSLEGTGGMPQHF. The chain links TRBV7-8 to TRBJ1-5; 8 bases are a match to TRBD1. The V gene's germline CDR1 is SGHVS and CDR2 FQNEAQ. The CDR3 length is 15 residues.

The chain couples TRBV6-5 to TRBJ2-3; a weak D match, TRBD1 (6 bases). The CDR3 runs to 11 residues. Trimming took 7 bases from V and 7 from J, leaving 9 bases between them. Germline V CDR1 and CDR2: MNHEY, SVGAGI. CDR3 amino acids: CASKGQYTQYF. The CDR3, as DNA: TGTGCCAGCAAAGGACAGTATACGCAGTATTTT.

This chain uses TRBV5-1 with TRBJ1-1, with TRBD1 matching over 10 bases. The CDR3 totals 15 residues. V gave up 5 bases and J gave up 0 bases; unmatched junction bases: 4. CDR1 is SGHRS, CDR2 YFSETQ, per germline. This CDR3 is CASRTGGSMNTEAFF. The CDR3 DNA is TGCGCCAGCAGGACAGGGGGCAGTATGAACACTGAAGCTTTCTTT.

CDR3 protein: CASSLARIQNTEAFF. Here the CDR3 DNA reads TGTGCCAGCAGCTTAGCGCGGATCCAGAACACTGAAGCTTTCTTT. V is TRBV11-1 and J is TRBJ1-1; D unresolved. Germline V gene lookup returns CDR1 SGHAT and CDR2 FQDESV (reference sequence). V lost 0 bases to trimming and J lost 1 base, with 9 bases between them. The CDR3 is 15 amino acids.

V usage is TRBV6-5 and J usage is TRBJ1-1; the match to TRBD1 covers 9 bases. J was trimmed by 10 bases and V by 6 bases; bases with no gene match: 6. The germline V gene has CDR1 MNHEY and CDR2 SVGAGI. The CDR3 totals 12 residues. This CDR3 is CASRPNRGPAFF. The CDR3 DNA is TGTGCCAGCAGGCCCAACAGGGGGCCAGCTTTCTTT.

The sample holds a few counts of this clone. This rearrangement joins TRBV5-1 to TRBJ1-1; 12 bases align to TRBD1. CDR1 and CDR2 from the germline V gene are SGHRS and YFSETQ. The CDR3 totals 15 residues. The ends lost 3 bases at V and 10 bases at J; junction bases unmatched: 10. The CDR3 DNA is TGCGCCAGCAGCTCTCCGGGACAGGGGGCGGATTTAGCTTTCTTT. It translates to CASSSPGQGADLAFF.

CDR3 DNA: TGTGCCAGCAGTTCAGGGGAATTGGGCTACACCTTC. As protein: CASSSGELGYTF. The V and J genes are TRBV28 and TRBJ1-2; D might be TRBD1 (6 bases). The CDR3 totals 12 residues. Germline V lookup: CDR1 MDHEN, CDR2 SYDVKM. Trimming shortened V by 4 bases and J by 8 bases, and 11 bases separated the two germline ends.

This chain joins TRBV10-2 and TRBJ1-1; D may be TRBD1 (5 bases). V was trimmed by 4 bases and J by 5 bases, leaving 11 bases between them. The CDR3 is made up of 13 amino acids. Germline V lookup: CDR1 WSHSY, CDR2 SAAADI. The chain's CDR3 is CASSGGGSTEAFF. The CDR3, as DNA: TGCGCCAGCAGTGGTGGGGGAAGTACTGAAGCTTTCTTT.

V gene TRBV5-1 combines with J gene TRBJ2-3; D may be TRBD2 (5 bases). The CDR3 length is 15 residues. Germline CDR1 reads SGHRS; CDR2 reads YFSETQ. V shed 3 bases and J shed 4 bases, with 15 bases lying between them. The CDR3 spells CASSSTLTRSDTQYF. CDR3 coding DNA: TGCGCCAGCAGCTCCACCCTAACTAGGTCAGATACGCAGTATTTT.

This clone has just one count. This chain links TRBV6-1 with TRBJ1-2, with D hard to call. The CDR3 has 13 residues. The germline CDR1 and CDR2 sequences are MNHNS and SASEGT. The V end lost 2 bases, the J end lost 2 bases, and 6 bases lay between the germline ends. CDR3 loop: CASSERENYGYTF. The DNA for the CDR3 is TGTGCCAGCAGTGAACGGGAGAACTATGGCTACACCTTC.

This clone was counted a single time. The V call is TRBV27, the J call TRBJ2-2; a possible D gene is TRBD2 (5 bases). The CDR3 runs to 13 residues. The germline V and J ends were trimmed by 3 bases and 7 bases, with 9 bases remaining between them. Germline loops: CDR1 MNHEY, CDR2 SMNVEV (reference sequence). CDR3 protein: CASSFRGNGELFF. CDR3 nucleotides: TGTGCCAGCAGTTTCCGAGGGAACGGGGAGCTGTTTTTT.

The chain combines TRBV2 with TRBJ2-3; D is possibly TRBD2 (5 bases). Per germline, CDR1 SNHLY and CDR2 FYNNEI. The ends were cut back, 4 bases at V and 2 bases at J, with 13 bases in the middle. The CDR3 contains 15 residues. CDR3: CASSARGSYTDTQYF. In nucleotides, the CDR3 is TGTGCCAGCAGTGCCCGGGGATCTTACACAGATACGCAGTATTTT.

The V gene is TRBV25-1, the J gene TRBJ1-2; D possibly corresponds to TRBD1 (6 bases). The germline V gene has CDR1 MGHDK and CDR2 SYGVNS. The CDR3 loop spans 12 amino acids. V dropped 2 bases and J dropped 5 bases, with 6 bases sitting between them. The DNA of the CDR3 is TGTGCCAGCAGTGAACAGGGGTATGGCTACACCTTC. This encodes CASSEQGYGYTF.

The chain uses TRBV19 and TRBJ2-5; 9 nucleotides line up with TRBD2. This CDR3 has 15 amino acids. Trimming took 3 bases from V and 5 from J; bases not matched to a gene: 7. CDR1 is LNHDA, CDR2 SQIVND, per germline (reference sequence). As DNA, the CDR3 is TGTGCCAGTAGTATTCTCAGAGGACTAGCGGAGACCCAGTACTTC. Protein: CASSILRGLAETQYF.

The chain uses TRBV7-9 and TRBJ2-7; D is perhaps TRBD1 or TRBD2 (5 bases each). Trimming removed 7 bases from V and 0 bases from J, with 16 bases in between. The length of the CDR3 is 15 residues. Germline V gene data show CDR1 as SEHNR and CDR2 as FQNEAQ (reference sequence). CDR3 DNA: TGTGCCAGCACCCCCTGGGGCGGAGGCTCCTACGAGCAGTACTTC. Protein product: CASTPWGGGSYEQYF.

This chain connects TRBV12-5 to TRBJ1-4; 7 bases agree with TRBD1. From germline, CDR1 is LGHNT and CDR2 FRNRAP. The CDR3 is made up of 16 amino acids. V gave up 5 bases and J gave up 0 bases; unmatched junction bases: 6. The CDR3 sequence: CASGTPQGPTNEKLFF. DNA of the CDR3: TGTGCTAGTGGTACCCCACAGGGGCCAACTAATGAAAAACTGTTTTTT.

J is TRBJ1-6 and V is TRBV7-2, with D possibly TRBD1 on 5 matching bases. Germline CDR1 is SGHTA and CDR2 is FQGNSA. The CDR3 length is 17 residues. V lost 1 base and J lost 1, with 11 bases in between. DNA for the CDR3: TGTGCCAGCAGCTTAGAAGGGGTTGTATCCTATAATTCACCCCTCCACTTT. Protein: CASSLEGVVSYNSPLHF.

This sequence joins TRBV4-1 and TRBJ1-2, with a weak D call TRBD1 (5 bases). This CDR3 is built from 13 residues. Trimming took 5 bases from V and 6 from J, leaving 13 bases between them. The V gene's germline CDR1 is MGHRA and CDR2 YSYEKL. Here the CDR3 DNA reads TGCGCCAGCAGCTACGGGGTAGGGGATGGCTACACCTTC. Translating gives CASSYGVGDGYTF.

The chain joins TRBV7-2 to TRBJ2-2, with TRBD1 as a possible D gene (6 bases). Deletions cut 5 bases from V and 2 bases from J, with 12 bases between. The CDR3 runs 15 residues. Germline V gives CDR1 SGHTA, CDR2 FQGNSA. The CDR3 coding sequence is TGTGCCAGCAGCCTTAGGGGACAAAACACCGGGGAGCTGTTTTTT. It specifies CASSLRGQNTGELFF.

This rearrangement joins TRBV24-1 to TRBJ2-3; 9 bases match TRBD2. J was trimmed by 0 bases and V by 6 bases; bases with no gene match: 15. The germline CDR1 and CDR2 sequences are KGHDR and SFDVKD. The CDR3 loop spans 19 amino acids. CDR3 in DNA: TGTGCCACCAGTTCAGGGAGAGGCAGCGGGGGGACTAGCACAGATACGCAGTATTTT. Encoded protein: CATSSGRGSGGTSTDTQYF.

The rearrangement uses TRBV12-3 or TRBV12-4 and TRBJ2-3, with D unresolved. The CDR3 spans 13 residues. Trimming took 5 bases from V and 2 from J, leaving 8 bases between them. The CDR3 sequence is CASSPASTDTQYF. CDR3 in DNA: TGTGCCAGCAGTCCCGCCTCCACAGATACGCAGTATTTT.

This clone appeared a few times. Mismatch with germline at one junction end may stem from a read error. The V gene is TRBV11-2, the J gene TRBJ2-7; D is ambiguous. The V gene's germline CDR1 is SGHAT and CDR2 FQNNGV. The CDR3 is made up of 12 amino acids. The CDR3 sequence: CASSLETQRKHF. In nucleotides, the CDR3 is TGTGCCAGCAGCTTAGAAACGCAGCGCAAGCACTTC.

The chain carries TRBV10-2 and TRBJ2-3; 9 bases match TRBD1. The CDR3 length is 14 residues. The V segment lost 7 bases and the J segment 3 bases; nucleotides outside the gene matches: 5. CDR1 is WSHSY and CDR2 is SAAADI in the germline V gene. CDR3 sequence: CASTNRGRTDTQYF. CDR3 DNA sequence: TGCGCCAGCACCAACAGGGGGCGGACAGATACGCAGTATTTT.

Here the CDR3 reads CATARQERTGELFF. In nucleotides, the CDR3 is TGTGCCACAGCCCGACAGGAACGGACCGGGGAGCTGTTTTTT. V and J are TRBV6-5 and TRBJ2-2; possible D gene TRBD1, 6 bases. V lost 10 bases and J lost 5, with 17 bases in between. CDR1 is MNHEY and CDR2 is SVGAGI in the germline V gene. The CDR3 loop spans 14 amino acids.

The DNA of the CDR3 is TGTGCCAGCAGCCGGGGGCAGGGGAGCACCGGGGAGCTGTTTTTT. Its protein product is CASSRGQGSTGELFF. This sequence joins TRBV11-2 and TRBJ2-2, with D perhaps given as TRBD1 or TRBD2 (6 bases each). The germline V gene encodes CDR1 SGHAT and CDR2 FQNNGV. V lost 5 bases and J 4 bases, leaving 14 bases between the germline ends. The CDR3 runs to 15 residues.

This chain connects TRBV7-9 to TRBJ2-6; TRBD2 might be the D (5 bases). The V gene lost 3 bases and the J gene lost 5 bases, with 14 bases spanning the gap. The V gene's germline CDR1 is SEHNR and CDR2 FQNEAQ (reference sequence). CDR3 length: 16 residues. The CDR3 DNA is TGTGCCAGCAGCTTGGACTCTAGCTGGCGGGCCAACGTCCTGACTTTC. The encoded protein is CASSLDSSWRANVLTF. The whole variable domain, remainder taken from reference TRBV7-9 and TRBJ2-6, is DTGVSQNPRHKITKRGQNVTFRCDPISEHNRLYWYRQTLGQGPEFLTYFQNEAQLEKSRLLSDRFSAERPKGSFSTLEIQRTEQGDSAMYLCASSLDSSWRANVLTFGAGSRLTVL.

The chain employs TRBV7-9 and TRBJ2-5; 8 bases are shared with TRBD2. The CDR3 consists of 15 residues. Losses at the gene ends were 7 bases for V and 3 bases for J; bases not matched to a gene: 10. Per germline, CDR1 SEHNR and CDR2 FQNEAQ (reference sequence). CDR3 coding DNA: TGTGCCAGCACCAAAGGGGTTAGCGGGGAAGAGACCCAGTACTTC. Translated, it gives CASTKGVSGEETQYF.

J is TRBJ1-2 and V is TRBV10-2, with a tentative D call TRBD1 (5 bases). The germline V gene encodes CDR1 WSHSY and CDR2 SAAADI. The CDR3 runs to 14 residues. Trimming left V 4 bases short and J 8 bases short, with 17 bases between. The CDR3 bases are TGCGCCAGCAGTGGATGGGGACGTGAGTTGGGCTACACCTTC. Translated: CASSGWGRELGYTF.

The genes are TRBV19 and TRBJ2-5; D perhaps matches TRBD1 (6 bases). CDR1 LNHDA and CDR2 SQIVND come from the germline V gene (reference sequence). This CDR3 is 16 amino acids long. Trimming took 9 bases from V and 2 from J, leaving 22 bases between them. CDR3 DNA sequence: TGTGCCAGCAGTTGGACAGATAATTTCCCACAAGAGACCCAGTACTTC. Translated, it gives CASSWTDNFPQETQYF. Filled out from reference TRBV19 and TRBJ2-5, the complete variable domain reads DGGITQSPKYLFRKEGQNVTLSCEQNLNHDAMYWYRQDPGQGLRLIYYSQIVNDFQKGDIAEGYSVSREKKESFPLTVTSAQKNPTAFYLCASSWTDNFPQETQYFGPGTRLLVL.

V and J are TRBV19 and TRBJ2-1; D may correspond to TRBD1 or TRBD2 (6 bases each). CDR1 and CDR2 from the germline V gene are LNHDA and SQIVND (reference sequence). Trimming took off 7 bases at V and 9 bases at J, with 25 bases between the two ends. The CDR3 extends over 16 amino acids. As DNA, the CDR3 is TGTGCCAGTACAGCGGTTAAGGGGGGACGAAGTACTGAGCAGTTCTTC. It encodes CASTAVKGGRSTEQFF.

The CDR3 DNA sequence: TGCGCCAGCAGCCAAGACGGTACGGCGTATGGCTACACCTTC. Amino acid sequence: CASSQDGTAYGYTF. The V gene is TRBV4-3, the J gene TRBJ1-2; D uncertain. The CDR3 length is 14 residues. The germline CDR1 and CDR2 sequences are LGHNA and YSLEER. V was cut by 0 bases and J by 5 bases, with 10 bases left in between.